The clone carrying this T cell receptor (beta chain) occurred many times. A much larger clone sits a single nucleotide away, making a read error possible. These data come from a study of metastatic and nonmetastatic thyroid tumors. Overall study context: Repertoire comparisons spanned blood and tumor or nodule tissue from malignant and benign thyroid patients.

All patients reached thyroid surgery having received no treatment beforehand. The V gene's germline CDR1 is LGHDT and CDR2 YNNKEL (reference sequence). CDR3 size: 12 residues. Trimming stripped 3 bases from V and 0 bases from J, with 3 bases between. Using MiXCR, TCRdb reanalyzed the PCR reads. The sample carries about 17,000 clones, approximately 25% recorded once. The sequenced material came from tumor tissue. The TCR comes from a female donor with papillary thyroid cancer or a benign thyroid nodule (not recorded which). Some clones in this sample may be carry-over from other donors' samples. The rearrangement uses TRBV3-1 and TRBJ2-7; D call uncertain. This chain's CDR3 is CASSHSSYEQYF. Written as DNA, the CDR3 is TGTGCCAGCAGCCACAGCTCCTACGAGCAGTACTTC.